The 26 T cell receptor beta chains presented below share a single source sample, sequenced in a study of blood T cell repertoires in COVID-19. Produced via immunoSEQ multiplex PCR; TCRdb's table is partial and in-frame only. The repertoire includes 100,000 or so clones, roughly 89% of them detected once, and around 5.7% sits in the top ten. What was sequenced was peripheral blood. Receptor source: a man aged 65 to 79 with acute or convalescent COVID-19.

The chain has TRBV27 and TRBJ2-6, with 8 bases that match TRBD1. The CDR3 spans 15 residues. Trimming took 7 bases from V and 4 from J; bases not matched to a gene: 6. CDR1 is MNHEY and CDR2 is SMNVEV in the germline V gene (reference sequence). This chain's CDR3 is CASTPTGVGANVLTF. The DNA of the CDR3 is TGTGCCAGCACCCCGACAGGGGTAGGGGCCAACGTCCTGACTTTC.

The rearrangement links TRBV6-5 to TRBJ2-6; tentatively, D is TRBD2 (5 bases). CDR3 length equals 14 residues. Per the germline V gene, CDR1 is MNHEY and CDR2 is SVGAGI. V lost 8 bases to trimming and J lost 0 bases, with 8 bases between them. CDR3 amino acids: CASLRVSGANVLTF. CDR3 in DNA: TGTGCCAGCTTGAGGGTCTCTGGGGCCAACGTCCTGACTTTC.

This chain links TRBV4-1 with TRBJ1-1; D unclear. Germline loops: CDR1 MGHRA, CDR2 YSYEKL. V shed 5 bases and J shed 1 base, with 8 bases lying between them. The CDR3 runs to 13 residues. The CDR3 region is CASSGNRNTEAFF. The CDR3 DNA sequence: TGCGCCAGCAGCGGTAACAGGAACACTGAAGCTTTCTTT.

The genes are TRBV6-5 and TRBJ1-2, with 8 bases that match TRBD1. V lost 6 bases and J lost 8; bases outside the gene matches: 8. The CDR3 totals 13 residues. The germline gives CDR1 MNHEY, CDR2 SVGAGI. The CDR3 is CASRNPTGAGYTF. In DNA form, the CDR3 reads TGTGCCAGCAGGAACCCGACAGGGGCCGGCTACACCTTC.

This chain connects TRBV4-1 to TRBJ1-5; 8 bases align to TRBD1. V gave up 1 base and J gave up 6 bases; unmatched junction bases: 14. The CDR3 is 18 amino acids. The germline V gene encodes CDR1 MGHRA and CDR2 YSYEKL. In nucleotides, the CDR3 is TGCGCCAGCAGCCAAGGTGGACAGGGTCGGGGCAGAGGTCAGCCCCAGCATTTT. The encoded protein is CASSQGGQGRGRGQPQHF.

The V call is TRBV19, the J call TRBJ1-3; tentatively, D is TRBD1 (5 bases). The CDR3 spans 13 residues. V lost 4 bases and J lost 8, with 12 bases in between. Germline V CDR1 and CDR2: LNHDA, SQIVND (reference sequence). The CDR3 loop is CASSKMGGYTIYF. The CDR3 bases are TGTGCCAGTAGTAAGATGGGGGGATACACCATATATTTT.

The chain is built from TRBV15 and TRBJ1-2; 10 nucleotides align to TRBD1. There are 17 residues in the CDR3. V dropped 4 bases and J dropped 7; count of bases not matched to a gene: 15. Germline CDR1 LNHNV, CDR2 YYDKDF (reference sequence). The CDR3, as DNA: TGTGCCACCAGCACCCGGACAGGGGGTATTACTTTGAGTGGCTACACCTTC. This encodes CATSTRTGGITLSGYTF.

The gene calls are TRBV6-4 and TRBJ2-7; 10 bases are shared with TRBD1. The germline V gene encodes CDR1 MRHNA and CDR2 SNTAGT. Trimming cost V 7 bases and J 2 bases; bases outside gene matches: 11. This CDR3 is built from 16 residues. DNA of the CDR3: TGTGCCAGCAACGGGACAGGGGAAAGCATCCCCTACGAGCAGTACTTC. It is translated as CASNGTGESIPYEQYF.

The chain carries TRBV4-1 and TRBJ1-3; 11 nucleotides match TRBD1. In germline, CDR1 is MGHRA, CDR2 YSYEKL. The CDR3 consists of 15 residues. The V gene end was trimmed by 6 bases and the J gene end by 0 bases; junction bases not matched to a gene: 1. CDR3 bases: TGCGCCAGCAGTGGGACAGGGGGCTCTGGAAACACCATATATTTT. Protein sequence: CASSGTGGSGNTIYF.

The CDR3 sequence: CASSRLQGTRAFF. The CDR3 DNA is TGTGCCAGCAGCAGGTTACAGGGGACGAGAGCTTTCTTT. V usage is TRBV5-4 and J usage is TRBJ1-1, with 7 bases lining up with TRBD1. Trimming cost V 4 bases and J 10 bases; bases outside gene matches: 10. CDR1 SGHNT and CDR2 YYREEE come from the germline V gene (reference sequence). The CDR3 is made up of 13 amino acids.

This clone was seen a single time. The chain has TRBV7-2 and TRBJ1-2, with D maybe TRBD1 (5 bases). Per germline, CDR1 SGHTA and CDR2 FQGNSA. This CDR3 has 15 amino acids. V was cut by 1 base and J by 5 bases, with 14 bases left in between. The CDR3 nucleotides are TGTGCCAGCAGCTTAGATGGGGGGAGAGGGTATGGCTACACCTTC. Protein sequence: CASSLDGGRGYGYTF. The variable domain in full, completed from reference TRBV7-2 and TRBJ1-2, reads GAGVSQSPSNKVTEKGKDVELRCDPISGHTALYWYRQSLGQGLEFLIYFQGNSAPDKSGLPSDRFSAERTGGSVSTLTIQRTQQEDSAVYLCASSLDGGRGYGYTFGSGTRLTVV.

The chain joins TRBV7-2 to TRBJ2-5; a weak D match, TRBD1 (6 bases). Trimming left V 5 bases short and J 10 bases short, with 14 bases between. CDR1 and CDR2 from the germline V gene are SGHTA and FQGNSA. The CDR3 is 12 amino acids. For the CDR3, the DNA is TGTGCCAGCAGCATGAGGCCGGGACACCAGTACTTC. This translates into CASSMRPGHQYF.

This rearrangement joins TRBV6-2 or TRBV6-3 to TRBJ1-2, with TRBD1 as a possible D gene (5 bases). V was shortened by 4 bases and J by 3 bases, with 12 bases between the two germline ends. The CDR3 sequence is 14 residues long. Germline V gene data show CDR1 as MNHEY and CDR2 as SVGEGT. CDR3 sequence reads: CASSWGDVDYGYTF. The CDR3 nucleotides are TGTGCCAGCAGTTGGGGGGACGTGGACTATGGCTACACCTTC.

This clone was seen once. In the same sample, other DNA sequences code for this CDR3. The chain is built from TRBV3-1 (or the pseudogene TRBV3-2) and TRBJ2-7; 8 bases are a match to TRBD1. J was trimmed by 3 bases and V by 4 bases; bases with no gene match: 8. Germline V gene data show CDR1 as LGHDT and CDR2 as YNNKEL (reference sequence). CDR3 length: 15 amino acids. The CDR3 region is CASSPPGGLSYEQYF. CDR3 sequence (DNA): TGTGCCAGCAGCCCACCAGGGGGCCTGAGCTACGAGCAGTACTTC.

The V call is TRBV9, the J call TRBJ1-1, with no clear D. The CDR3 spans 14 residues. CDR1 is SGDLS, CDR2 YYNGEE, per germline. V was trimmed by 3 bases and J by 1 base, leaving 10 bases between them. CDR3 in amino acids: CASSAQVGNTEAFF. For the CDR3, the DNA is TGTGCCAGCAGCGCTCAAGTCGGGAACACTGAAGCTTTCTTT.

The V call is TRBV9, the J call TRBJ2-5; 11 nucleotides match TRBD2. CDR1 and CDR2 (germline): SGDLS, YYNGEE. The trim removed 6 bases at V and 5 bases at J, leaving 15 bases unmatched. The CDR3 is 17 amino acids. The CDR3 reads CASTKGVAGGPRETQYF. The CDR3 DNA sequence: TGTGCCAGCACCAAGGGGGTAGCGGGAGGGCCGCGGGAGACCCAGTACTTC.

The chain employs TRBV7-2 and TRBJ1-1, with D perhaps TRBD1 (6 bases). The CDR3 extends over 13 amino acids. Germline loops: CDR1 SGHTA, CDR2 FQGNSA. V was trimmed by 5 bases and J by 11 bases, leaving 18 bases between them. The CDR3, as DNA: TGTGCCAGCAGCACCCAACGTGCAGGGGTGGCTTTCTTT. This gives the protein CASSTQRAGVAFF.

Written as DNA, the CDR3 is TGTGCCTGGAGTGTGGGGCAGCTTTATGGCTACACCTTC. It yields the protein CAWSVGQLYGYTF. V gene TRBV30 combines with J gene TRBJ1-2, with a weak D call TRBD1 (5 bases). The CDR3 loop spans 13 amino acids. CDR1 and CDR2 (germline): GTSNPN, SVGIG (reference sequence). With 0 bases removed from V and 5 bases from J, the gap between germline ends came to 10 bases.

The chain has TRBV11-3 and TRBJ2-2; 14 bases match TRBD2. Looked up from germline, CDR1 is SGHNT and CDR2 is YENEEA. The J segment lost 7 bases and the V segment lost 9 bases, leaving 7 bases of the junction unmatched. The CDR3 extends over 15 amino acids. CDR3 nucleotides: TGTGCCAGAAATGGGACTAGCGGGAGAGACGGGGAGCTGTTTTTT. It specifies CARNGTSGRDGELFF.

The chain has TRBV7-2 and TRBJ2-3; 8 positions agree with TRBD2. CDR3 size: 16 residues. The trim removed 2 bases at V and 3 bases at J, leaving 7 bases unmatched. Germline CDR1 and CDR2: SGHTA and FQGNSA. CDR3 nucleotide sequence: TGTGCCAGCAGCTTATTCGGGGGGGCCGGAACAGATACGCAGTATTTT. It translates to CASSLFGGAGTDTQYF.

J is TRBJ2-2 and V is TRBV7-9, with 9 nucleotides matching TRBD1. CDR3 length: 16 amino acids. V lost 5 bases to trimming and J lost 3 bases; unmatched junction nucleotides: 7. The germline V gene has CDR1 SEHNR and CDR2 FQNEAQ (reference sequence). In DNA form, the CDR3 reads TGTGCCAGCAGCCCCGGGACAGGGAGGGACACCGGGGAGCTGTTTTTT. Translated, it gives CASSPGTGRDTGELFF.

The V and J genes are TRBV6-5 and TRBJ2-2; a possible D gene is TRBD1 (5 bases). Trimming took 2 bases from V and 6 from J, leaving 10 bases between them. CDR1 and CDR2 (germline): MNHEY, SVGAGI. The CDR3 covers 14 residues. DNA for the CDR3: TGTGCCAGCAGTTACGTAGCCAGGGCCGGGGAGCTGTTTTTT. Its translation: CASSYVARAGELFF.

The CDR3 loop reads CASSMGLLDTQYF. The CDR3 DNA reads as TGTGCCAGCAGCATGGGACTTCTAGATACGCAGTATTTT. The chain links TRBV11-3 to TRBJ2-3, with D possibly TRBD2 on 6 matching bases. The germline V gene has CDR1 SGHNT and CDR2 YENEEA. There are 13 residues in the CDR3. With 5 bases removed from V and 5 bases from J, the gap between germline ends came to 11 bases.

In its sample, this clone was seen once. CDR3: CASSPPEENTEAFF. The CDR3, as DNA: TGTGCCAGCAGCCCTCCGGAGGAGAACACTGAAGCTTTCTTT. The rearrangement links TRBV28 to TRBJ1-1; D is ambiguous. V lost 6 bases and J lost 1, with 12 bases in between. The CDR3 runs to 14 residues. Germline V gives CDR1 MDHEN, CDR2 SYDVKM.

The chain couples TRBV20-1 to TRBJ2-3; 12 bases are a match to TRBD2. V gave up 3 bases and J gave up 4 bases; unmatched junction bases: 5. The CDR3 contains 15 residues. Germline CDR1 is DFQATT and CDR2 is SNEGSKA (reference sequence). The CDR3 loop is CSASLAGGMADTQYF. For the CDR3, the DNA is TGCAGTGCTAGTCTAGCGGGAGGGATGGCAGATACGCAGTATTTT.

This clone was seen a single time. V usage is TRBV6-6 and J usage is TRBJ1-5; 8 bases fit TRBD1. With V trimmed by 6 bases and J by 11 bases, 6 bases remained unmatched. The CDR3 totals 12 residues. In germline, CDR1 is MNHNY, CDR2 SVGAGI (reference sequence). CDR3 in DNA: TGTGCCAGCAGCCCAGGGGGCGCGTCCCAGCATTTT. Protein product: CASSPGGASQHF.